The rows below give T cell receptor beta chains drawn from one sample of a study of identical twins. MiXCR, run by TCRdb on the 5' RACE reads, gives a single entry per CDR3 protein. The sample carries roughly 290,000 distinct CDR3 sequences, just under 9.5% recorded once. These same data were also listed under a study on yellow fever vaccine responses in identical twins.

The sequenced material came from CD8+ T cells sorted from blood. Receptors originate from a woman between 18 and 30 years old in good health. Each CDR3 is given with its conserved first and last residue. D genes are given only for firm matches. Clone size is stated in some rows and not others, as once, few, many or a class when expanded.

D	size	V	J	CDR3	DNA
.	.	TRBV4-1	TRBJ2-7	CASSQVPNSYEQYF	TGCGCCAGCAGCCAAGTCCCCAACTCCTACGAGCAGTACTTC
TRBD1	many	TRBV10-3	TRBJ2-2	CAITLTGGSRPTGELFF	TGTGCCATCACTTTGACAGGGGGCTCTCGCCCCACCGGGGAGCTGTTTTTT
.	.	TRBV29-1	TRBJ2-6	CSVSGHLSGANVLTF	TGCAGCGTTTCGGGACACCTCTCTGGGGCCAACGTCCTGACTTTC
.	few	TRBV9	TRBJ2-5	CASSGTLRSQETQYF	TGTGCCAGCAGCGGGACCCTAAGGAGCCAAGAGACCCAGTACTTC
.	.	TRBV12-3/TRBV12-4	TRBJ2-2	CASSLEIGAGELFF	TGTGCCAGCAGTTTAGAGATCGGAGCCGGGGAGCTGTTTTTT
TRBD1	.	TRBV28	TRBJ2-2	CASSLIDRVDTGELFF	TGTGCCAGCAGTCTCATAGACAGGGTCGACACCGGGGAGCTGTTTTTT
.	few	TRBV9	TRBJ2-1	CASSVDPSEQFF	TGTGCCAGCAGCGTAGACCCTAGCGAGCAGTTCTTC
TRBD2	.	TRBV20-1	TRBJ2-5	CSASPLLAGVEETQYF	TGCAGTGCTAGCCCCCTACTAGCGGGAGTCGAGGAGACCCAGTACTTC
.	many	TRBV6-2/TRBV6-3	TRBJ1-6	CASSPGWSPLHF	TGTGCCAGCAGCCCCGGTTGGTCACCCCTCCACTTT
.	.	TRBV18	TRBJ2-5	CASSPPQETQYF	TGTGCCAGCTCACCACCCCAAGAGACCCAGTACTTC
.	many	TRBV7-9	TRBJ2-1	CASSPEVLTEQFF	TGTGCCAGCAGCCCCGAGGTGCTAACTGAGCAGTTCTTC
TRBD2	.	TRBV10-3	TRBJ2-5	CAIRRGLAGQETQYF	TGTGCCATCAGACGGGGGCTAGCGGGCCAAGAGACCCAGTACTTC
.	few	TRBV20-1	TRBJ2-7	CSTKLYSYEQYF	TGCAGTACAAAGCTGTACTCCTACGAGCAGTACTTC
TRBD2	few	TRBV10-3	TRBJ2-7	CAISEQRGTYEQYF	TGTGCCATCAGTGAGCAGCGGGGGACCTACGAGCAGTACTTC
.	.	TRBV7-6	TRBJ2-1	CASSYDGYVEQFF	TGTGCCAGCAGCTATGACGGATACGTGGAGCAGTTCTTC
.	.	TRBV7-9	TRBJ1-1	CASSFEQGTEAFF	TGTGCCAGCAGCTTCGAACAGGGTACTGAAGCTTTCTTT
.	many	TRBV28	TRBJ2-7	CASSTPDGRGDEQYF	TGTGCCAGCAGTACTCCTGACGGCAGGGGGGACGAGCAGTACTTC
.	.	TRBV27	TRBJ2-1	CASSLDPPGANEQFF	TGTGCCAGCAGTTTAGATCCCCCGGGGGCCAATGAGCAGTTCTTC
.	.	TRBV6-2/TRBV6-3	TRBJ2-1	CACLGGFYNEQFF	TGTGCCTGCTTGGGGGGTTTCTACAATGAGCAGTTCTTC
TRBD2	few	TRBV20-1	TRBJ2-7	CSARKAGEIYEQYF	TGCAGTGCTAGAAAAGCGGGAGAGATATACGAGCAGTACTTC
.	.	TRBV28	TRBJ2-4	CASSLRVDKNIQYF	TGTGCCAGCAGTTTACGTGTTGACAAAAACATTCAGTACTTC
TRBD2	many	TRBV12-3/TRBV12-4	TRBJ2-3	CASSGLAGGGPDTQYF	TGTGCCAGCAGTGGACTAGCGGGAGGAGGCCCAGATACGCAGTATTTT
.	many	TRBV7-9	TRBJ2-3	CASSHKQENTDTQYF	TGTGCCAGCAGCCATAAACAGGAAAACACAGATACGCAGTATTTT
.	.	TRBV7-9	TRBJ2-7	CASSQKTSYEQYF	TGTGCCAGCAGCCAAAAAACCTCCTACGAGCAGTACTTC
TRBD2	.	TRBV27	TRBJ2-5	CASSPGLAGETQYF	TGTGCCAGCAGCCCGGGACTAGCGGGTGAGACCCAGTACTTC
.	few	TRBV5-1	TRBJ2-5	CASSFAGSQQETQYF	TGCGCCAGCAGCTTCGCTGGGTCTCAACAAGAGACCCAGTACTTC
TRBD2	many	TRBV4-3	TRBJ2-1	CASSHLLADNEQFF	TGCGCCAGCAGCCACCTACTAGCGGACAATGAGCAGTTCTTC
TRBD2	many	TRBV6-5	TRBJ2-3	CASSYTGTSLADTQYF	TGTGCCAGCAGTTACACCGGGACTAGCCTCGCAGATACGCAGTATTTT
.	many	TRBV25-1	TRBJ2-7	CASTPTSTSDEQYF	TGTGCCAGCACCCCAACTAGTACTTCGGACGAGCAGTACTTC
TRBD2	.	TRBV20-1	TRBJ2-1	CSARDIAGINEQFF	TGCAGTGCTAGAGATATAGCGGGAATCAATGAGCAGTTCTTC
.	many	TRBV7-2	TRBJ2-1	CASSWLGGEQFF	TGTGCCAGCAGCTGGCTAGGGGGAGAGCAGTTCTTC
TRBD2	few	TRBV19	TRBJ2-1	CASLGGSAYNEQFF	TGTGCCAGTTTGGGCGGGAGCGCCTACAATGAGCAGTTCTTC
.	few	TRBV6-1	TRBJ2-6	CASIHRAWRGANVLTF	TGTGCCAGCATTCACAGGGCCTGGAGGGGGGCCAACGTCCTGACTTTC
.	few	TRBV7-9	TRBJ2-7	CASSSGGDSSYEQYF	TGTGCCAGCAGCTCTGGAGGTGACAGCTCCTACGAGCAGTACTTC
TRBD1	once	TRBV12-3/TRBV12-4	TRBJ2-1	CASSPTQGNEQFF	TGTGCCAGCAGCCCCACACAGGGGAATGAGCAGTTCTTC
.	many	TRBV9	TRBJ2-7	CASSVGASSYEQYF	TGTGCCAGCAGCGTAGGTGCGAGCTCCTACGAGCAGTACTTC
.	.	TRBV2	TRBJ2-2	CASSEWAGSTGELFF	TGTGCCAGCAGTGAGTGGGCAGGGTCGACCGGGGAGCTGTTTTTT
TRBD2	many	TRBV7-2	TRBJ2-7	CASSSSGTSGDEQYF	TGTGCCAGCAGCTCGTCCGGGACTAGCGGCGACGAGCAGTACTTC
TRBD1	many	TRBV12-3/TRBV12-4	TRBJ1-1	CASSSGQGETEAFF	TGTGCCAGCAGTTCCGGACAGGGGGAAACTGAAGCTTTCTTT
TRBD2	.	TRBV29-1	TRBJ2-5	CSVARPGLAETQYF	TGCAGCGTTGCAAGACCGGGACTAGCGGAGACCCAGTACTTC
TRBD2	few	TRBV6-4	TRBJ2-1	CASSQIVEASGGAFTYNEQFF	TGTGCCAGCAGCCAGATTGTGGAGGCTAGCGGGGGGGCCTTCACCTACAATGAGCAGTTCTTC